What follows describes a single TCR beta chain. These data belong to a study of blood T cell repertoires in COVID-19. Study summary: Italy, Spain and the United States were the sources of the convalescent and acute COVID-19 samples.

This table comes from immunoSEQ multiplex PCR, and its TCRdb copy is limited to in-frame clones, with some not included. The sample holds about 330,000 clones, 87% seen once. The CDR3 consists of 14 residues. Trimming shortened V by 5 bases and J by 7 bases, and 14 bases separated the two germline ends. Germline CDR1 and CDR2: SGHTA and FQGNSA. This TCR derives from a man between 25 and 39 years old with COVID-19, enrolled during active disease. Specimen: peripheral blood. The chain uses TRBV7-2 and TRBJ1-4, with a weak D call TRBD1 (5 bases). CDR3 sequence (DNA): TGTGCCAGCAGCCCCCAGGGTATTGGTGAAAAACTGTTTTTT. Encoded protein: CASSPQGIGEKLFF. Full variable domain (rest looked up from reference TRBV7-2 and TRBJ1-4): GAGVSQSPSNKVTEKGKDVELRCDPISGHTALYWYRQSLGQGLEFLIYFQGNSAPDKSGLPSDRFSAERTGGSVSTLTIQRTQQEDSAVYLCASSPQGIGEKLFFGSGTQLSVL.